This T cell receptor beta chain came from a study of shared clonotypes between healthy human individuals. Study-wide results and limits: Estimated richness was generally greater in naive than memory subsets.

CD4+ cells were split into CD45RA+ naive and CD45RA-negative memory subsets. Across several immunoSEQ plates, the genomic DNA of each subset was split evenly. Some 30,000 T cell genomes, or around 0.2 ug DNA, went into the sorted-subset replicate PCRs. The protocol was immunoSEQ multiplex PCR, while the TCRdb copy is restricted to in-frame clones and leaves out a portion. The data contain more than 1,200,000 clones, less than 99% of them seen just once; the ten biggest clones take up about 0.4%. On this clone: The antigen is undetermined.

The junction had 10 bases not matched to a gene; V was cut back by 5 bases and J by 7 bases. The CDR3 contains 14 residues. Germline V gene lookup returns CDR1 SGHDT and CDR2 YYEEEE. The sequence came from a man between 25 and 39 years old in good health. The rearrangement uses TRBV5-6 and TRBJ1-2, with 8 bases identical to TRBD1. The sequenced sample was naive CD4+ T cells sorted from blood. The sample's subset: CD45RA+ positively selected. This chain's CDR3 is CASSRTGSSGGYTF. The CDR3, as DNA: TGTGCCAGCAGTCGGACAGGGAGTTCGGGTGGCTACACCTTC.